This T cell receptor beta chain was recorded in a study of Tregs in tolerant kidney transplant recipients. Study conclusions and caveats: In tolerant patients, donor-specific Tregs outgrew total Tregs, suggesting antigen-driven expansion. Tregs expanded with activated donor B cells seemed most donor-specific.

Profiled with immunoSEQ multiplex PCR; TCRdb holds only in-frame clones, not every one. The repertoire holds 100,000 to 120,000 clones, with roughly 90% as singletons. This clone was counted once. Its antigen is not known. The sample in question was CD4+ T cells from blood, obtained before the transplant. The receptor was derived from a human donor who received a combined kidney and bone marrow transplant.

The CDR3 region has the DNA TGCGCCAGCAGCTTGATCTTAGGGGGAACTGAAGCTTTCTTT. Amino acid sequence: CASSLILGGTEAFF. The rearrangement joins TRBV5-1 to TRBJ1-1, with D possibly matching TRBD1 (6 bases). Per germline, CDR1 SGHRS and CDR2 YFSETQ. The CDR3 is made up of 14 amino acids. V gave up 1 base and J gave up 5 bases, with 12 bases separating them.